This T cell receptor (beta chain) was documented in a study of blood T cells in healthy people across ages (dated by TCRdb to the mid-2010s). Notes on the research overall: In model experiments, template switching captured about one uniquely barcoded TCR beta cDNA molecule for every two T cells. Using the same blood draw, the study looked at two additional independent replicas of 1 million unique cDNA reads for two donors, one aged 18 to 29 and the other aged 80 or older. Using deep sequencing normalized with unique cDNA molecular identifiers, the study measured how TCR beta repertoire diversity changes with age. Donors were grouped into four age groups: young (average roughly 16 years), middle-aged (around 39), aged (about 60) and long-lived (around 82). Results and caveats for the whole study, not just this receptor: As age increased, observed TCR beta diversity per million T cells dropped in a roughly linear way, and a significant reduction was already evident by age roughly 36. Because donor CMV infection status was unknown, age-related changes in expanded clonotypes were potentially confounded. Estimates of total diversity based on one million sequenced T cells were considered lower bounds and underestimates. Since profiling was done on bulk unsorted PBMCs, naive and antigen-experienced compartments could not be conclusively compared. There was a strong correlation between observed TCR beta diversity and the percentage of naive T cells measured by flow cytometry. Compared with the aged group, more naive CD4+ T cells, fewer expanded clones and increased TCR diversity were shown by the long-lived group, suggesting age selection.

A few counts support this clonotype. Its binding antigen is unknown. The input lacks base qualities; no much larger clone sits a single base away. Including cysteine and phenylalanine, the CDR3 has 17 amino acids. The kept DNA is CDR3 alone, 51 bases in frame from the first base. CDR1 and CDR2, looked up from the germline V gene (reference sequence), are SGHAT and FQDESV. V is pared back by 5 bases and J by 0 bases, with 18 bases lying between the germline termini. Library method: 5' RACE. The sequencing machine was an Illumina HiSeq 2500. A second PCR of roughly 7 to 11 cycles was performed with a sample-barcoded 5' primer and a J-beta primer mix. Each TCR beta cDNA molecule received a unique molecular identifier from a template-switch 5' adaptor carrying 12 random nucleotides. Each sample yielded at least 2.5 million CDR3-containing paired-end reads. All of the RNA was converted into first-strand cDNA using the Mint cDNA synthesis kit, with a TRBC-specific oligonucleotide serving as the primer. All cDNA was treated with uracil-DNA glycosylase and then went through a first 18-cycle PCR with the universal primers M1SS and BC2_uni_R. In the original analysis: Each sample was normalized by randomly selecting 1 million high-quality reads, each carrying a distinct molecular identifier. Reads sharing molecular identifiers were discarded rather than binned into consensus sequences. MiTCR, set to a Q25 quality threshold and the strictest error-elimination algorithm, was used for CDR3 identification, clonotype clustering and error correction. A nonparametric unseen species model with Euler transformation was used to estimate a lower bound on total TCR beta diversity. The raw public data were reprocessed by TCRdb itself: fastp quality trimming at Q25, MiXCR clonotype calling, in-frame beta chains only. When rows share a CDR3 protein, they turn into one entry using the most common DNA and genes. TCRdb, not the authors, supplied the V and J calls. Recorded for this sample are 500,000 to 550,000 distinct CDR3 sequences; under 30% of them occurred a single time. The ten top clones hold less than 9% of the sample.

Donors were roughly 40 systemically healthy Caucasian individuals from Russia aged roughly 6 to 90 years. Each donor gave ten milliliters of peripheral blood, collected into EDTA-treated Vacutainer tubes. Ficoll-Paque density-gradient centrifugation was used to isolate PBMCs, with at least 6.5 million per sample. Trizol reagent was used to extract total RNA from the PBMCs, yielding at least 5.5 micrograms per sample. For every donor, flow cytometry on a PBMC aliquot measured the percentage of naive CD45RAhigh/CD27high T cells. The sample also formed part of further work on T cells of mothers and their children. Per that second paper: Donors were nine systemically healthy Caucasian individuals: three mothers and their six children. cDNA synthesis consumed the entire amount of extracted RNA, loaded at 1.5 ug RNA in each 15 ul reaction. Sample barcodes and 2-4 random nucleotides were added via the M1S primer in the second PCR. Over 8 million TCR beta CDR3 reads were obtained for each mother, and 3 million to 3.5 million reads were obtained for each child. In both related and unrelated pairs, thymic selection shapes the output of TCR recombination in a similar way, with inherited differences having only a minor effect. Related mother-child pairs always showed normalized repertoire overlap that was slightly higher than in unrelated mother-child pairs, though the difference was never significant. With a sensitivity of about 100 clones per million clonotypes, no persistent microchimeric T cell clones were detected. Deep NGS was used in the study to compare the TCR beta repertoires of mothers and children and to look for features that separate related mother-child pairs from unrelated individuals. On average, the children were roughly 12 +/- 4 years old, while the mothers were roughly 40 +/- 4 years old. After adapter ligation with NEBNext reagents, the libraries were sequenced on Illumina HiSeq 2000 with 100+100 nt paired-end reads. Mother and child libraries were prepared a month apart and sequenced in separate runs to prevent cross-contamination. For each donor, somewhere between roughly 450,000 and 2,100,000 distinct TCR beta clonotypes were identified. Naive TCR beta clonotypes were estimated from low-frequency clonotypes matched to each donor's FACS-determined naive share, without sorting.

Rearrangement joined TRBV11-1 to TRBJ2-3; a weak D assignment points to TRBD1 (6 bases agree). Sequencing was carried out using blood. The clonotype originates from a boy aged 5-17 years in good health. The CDR3 in this case is CASSQVVGRGSTDTQYF. The sequence in DNA is TGTGCCAGCAGCCAGGTGGTGGGCAGGGGAAGCACAGATACGCAGTATTTT.